Following are 3 T cell receptor beta chains from one sample sequenced in a study of CD8+CD57+ T cells in acquired aplastic anemia. TCR beta VDJ and CDR3 were profiled, and genomic DNA was the template. TCRdb passed the reads through MiXCR, listing each CDR3 protein once. The table shows more than 150,000 distinct CDR3 sequences, with 46% occurring only once. Specimen: sorted CD4+, CD8+, or CD8+CD57+ T cells (not recorded which) from PBMCs. All receptors derive from a human donor in good health.

The chain uses TRBV20-1 and TRBJ2-3, with TRBD1 as a possible D gene (5 bases). Germline assignment: CDR1 DFQATT and CDR2 SNEGSKA (reference sequence). V lost 3 bases, J lost 4 bases, and 14 bases lay in between. The CDR3 consists of 14 residues. The CDR3, as DNA: TGCAGTGCTAGGACCCAAGAAGGGGCAGATACGCAGTATTTT. This translates into CSARTQEGADTQYF.

The table lists this clonotype with many counts. CDR3 bases: TGCAGTGCTCAGACGGGACCTTGGAACACTGAAGCTTTCTTT. This gives the protein CSAQTGPWNTEAFF. The chain is built from TRBV20-1 and TRBJ1-1, with a weak D call TRBD1 (5 bases). Germline loops: CDR1 DFQATT, CDR2 SNEGSKA (reference sequence). CDR3 length equals 14 residues. V lost 5 bases to trimming and J lost 1 base, with 14 bases between them.

The V and J genes are TRBV10-3 and TRBJ2-3, with D hard to call. The germline V and J ends were trimmed by 0 bases and 6 bases, with 4 bases remaining between them. Germline assignment: CDR1 ENHRY and CDR2 SYGVKD. The CDR3 is made up of 12 amino acids. CDR3 in DNA: TGTGCCATCAGTGAGTCAGGCGATACGCAGTATTTT. Its translation: CAISESGDTQYF.